These 14 T cell receptor beta chains originate from one sample sequenced in a study of cytomegalovirus exposure and HLA in healthy donors. The PCR employed 60 Vbeta primers together with 13 Jbeta primers. Generated by immunoSEQ multiplex PCR, the TCRdb table keeps only in-frame clones and is missing some. The table includes about 130,000 clones, 75% to 85% detected once. The sample comprised PBMCs. The receptors were gathered from a man aged 40-55 years in good health and CMV-seronegative.

The chain uses TRBV5-4 and TRBJ2-1, with TRBD1 identical over 11 bases. V shed 6 bases, J shed 4 bases, and the junction held 6 bases outside the gene matches. The CDR3 loop spans 15 amino acids. Germline CDR1 SGHNT, CDR2 YYREEE (reference sequence). CDR3 residues: CASNDRDRGYNEQFF. In DNA form, the CDR3 reads TGTGCCAGCAACGATCGGGACAGGGGGTACAATGAGCAGTTCTTC.

A few counts support this clone. V gene TRBV6-5 combines with J gene TRBJ2-7; perhaps TRBD2 as D (7 bases). The CDR3 has 13 amino acids. V lost 8 bases, J lost 1 base, and 12 bases lay in between. Germline V gives CDR1 MNHEY, CDR2 SVGAGI. The CDR3 nucleotides read TGTGCCAGCGCTAGCGGACAGTCCTACGAGCAGTACTTC. Residues: CASASGQSYEQYF.

The rearrangement uses TRBV27 and TRBJ2-2, with 8 nucleotides matching TRBD1. The trim removed 11 bases at V and 6 bases at J, leaving 8 bases unmatched. The CDR3 runs 13 residues. In germline, CDR1 is MNHEY, CDR2 SMNVEV (reference sequence). The CDR3 region is CAGPDRGAGELFF. The DNA of the CDR3 is TGTGCCGGACCCGACAGGGGAGCCGGGGAGCTGTTTTTT.

The gene calls are TRBV11-2 and TRBJ1-3; D gene ambiguous. Per the germline V gene, CDR1 is SGHAT and CDR2 is FQNNGV. With 1 base removed from V and 2 bases from J, the gap between germline ends came to 6 bases. The CDR3 is 14 amino acids. As DNA, the CDR3 is TGTGCCAGCAGCTTAGCAACAGCTGGAAACACCATATATTTT. Encoded protein: CASSLATAGNTIYF.

CDR3 DNA sequence: TGTGCCAGTAGTAAAACAGCTGTGAACACTGAAGCTTTCTTT. This translates into CASSKTAVNTEAFF. The chain carries TRBV19 and TRBJ1-1; D is undetermined. The V end lost 4 bases, the J end lost 0 bases, and 9 bases lay between the germline ends. The germline gives CDR1 LNHDA, CDR2 SQIVND (reference sequence). The CDR3 spans 14 residues.

This clone was picked up one time. This chain joins TRBV30 and TRBJ1-5, with 10 bases lining up with TRBD1. Germline CDR1 reads GTSNPN; CDR2 reads SVGIG (reference sequence). The V gene end was trimmed by 3 bases and the J gene end by 3 bases; junction bases not matched to a gene: 5. This CDR3 is built from 15 residues. The chain's CDR3 is CAWRGTGANNQPQHF. CDR3 bases: TGTGCCTGGAGGGGGACAGGGGCCAACAATCAGCCCCAGCATTTT.

The chain has TRBV18 and TRBJ1-5; no firm D call. Germline V gene data show CDR1 as KGHSH and CDR2 as LQKENI. This CDR3 is built from 13 residues. V lost 5 bases, J lost 5 bases, and 10 bases lay in between. The CDR3 reads CASSLLRDQPQHF. In DNA, the CDR3 is TGTGCCAGCTCATTGCTGCGGGATCAGCCCCAGCATTTT.

V gene TRBV2 combines with J gene TRBJ1-6; D gene ambiguous. The CDR3 extends over 15 amino acids. Per germline, CDR1 SNHLY and CDR2 FYNNEI. V gave up 6 bases and J gave up 0 bases, with 9 bases separating them. The CDR3 nucleotides are TGTGCCAGCAGGGAACTAAGCTCCTATAATTCACCCCTCCACTTT. It codes for CASRELSSYNSPLHF.

In the case of this clone: Other nucleotide sequences from this sample produce the same CDR3. The V call is TRBV18, the J call TRBJ2-2, with D perhaps TRBD1 (6 bases). Trimming shortened V by 3 bases and J by 0 bases, and 8 bases separated the two germline ends. This CDR3 spans 15 amino acids. The germline CDR1 and CDR2 sequences are KGHSH and LQKENI. In DNA form, the CDR3 reads TGTGCCAGCTCACCTGGACAGCCGAACACCGGGGAGCTGTTTTTT. Protein product: CASSPGQPNTGELFF.

This chain uses TRBV5-1 with TRBJ2-1; 11 positions agree with TRBD2. Trimming removed 4 bases from V and 2 bases from J; junction bases left unmatched: 2. Per germline, CDR1 SGHRS and CDR2 YFSETQ. This CDR3 comprises 15 residues. CDR3 residues: CASSTLAGAYNEQFF. DNA for the CDR3: TGCGCCAGCAGCACACTAGCGGGGGCCTACAATGAGCAGTTCTTC. The variable domain in full, completed from reference TRBV5-1 and TRBJ2-1, reads KAGVTQTPRYLIKTRGQQVTLSCSPISGHRSVSWYQQTPGQGLQFLFEYFSETQRNKGNFPGRFSGRQFSNSRSEMNVSTLELGDSALYLCASSTLAGAYNEQFFGPGTRLTVL.

V and J are TRBV19 and TRBJ1-2, with D perhaps matching TRBD1 (5 bases). The CDR3 spans 15 residues. Germline assignment: CDR1 LNHDA and CDR2 SQIVND (reference sequence). Trimming took off 7 bases at V and 0 bases at J, with 15 bases between the two ends. The CDR3 is CASKPGRGSNYGYTF. CDR3 bases: TGTGCCAGTAAACCGGGGCGGGGGTCTAACTATGGCTACACCTTC.

CDR3 sequence: CASSQVGGRSSGNTIYF. The CDR3 region has the DNA TGCGCCAGCAGCCAAGTGGGGGGACGGAGCTCTGGAAACACCATATATTTT. The chain joins TRBV4-1 to TRBJ1-3, with D tentatively TRBD1 (5 bases). Between the trimmed V and J ends, which lost 1 base and 0 bases, there was a span of 13 bases. Germline CDR1 MGHRA, CDR2 YSYEKL. CDR3 size: 17 residues.

The chain links TRBV5-1 to TRBJ1-6, with D possibly matching TRBD1 (5 bases). Germline assignment: CDR1 SGHRS and CDR2 YFSETQ. The V and J ends lost 0 bases and 8 bases respectively, with 18 bases between them. The CDR3 sequence is 17 residues long. The CDR3 sequence is CASSLAIGTREDSPLHF. The CDR3 DNA sequence: TGCGCCAGCAGCTTGGCCATAGGGACCCGGGAGGATTCACCCCTCCACTTT.

The rearrangement joins TRBV6-1 to TRBJ1-2, with TRBD1 as a possible D gene (5 bases). The CDR3 is 14 amino acids. The V and J ends lost 4 bases and 8 bases respectively, with 17 bases between them. Per germline, CDR1 MNHNS and CDR2 SASEGT. This chain's CDR3 is CASSGERGVRGYTF. The CDR3 coding sequence is TGTGCCAGCAGTGGAGAACGGGGGGTACGGGGCTACACCTTC.